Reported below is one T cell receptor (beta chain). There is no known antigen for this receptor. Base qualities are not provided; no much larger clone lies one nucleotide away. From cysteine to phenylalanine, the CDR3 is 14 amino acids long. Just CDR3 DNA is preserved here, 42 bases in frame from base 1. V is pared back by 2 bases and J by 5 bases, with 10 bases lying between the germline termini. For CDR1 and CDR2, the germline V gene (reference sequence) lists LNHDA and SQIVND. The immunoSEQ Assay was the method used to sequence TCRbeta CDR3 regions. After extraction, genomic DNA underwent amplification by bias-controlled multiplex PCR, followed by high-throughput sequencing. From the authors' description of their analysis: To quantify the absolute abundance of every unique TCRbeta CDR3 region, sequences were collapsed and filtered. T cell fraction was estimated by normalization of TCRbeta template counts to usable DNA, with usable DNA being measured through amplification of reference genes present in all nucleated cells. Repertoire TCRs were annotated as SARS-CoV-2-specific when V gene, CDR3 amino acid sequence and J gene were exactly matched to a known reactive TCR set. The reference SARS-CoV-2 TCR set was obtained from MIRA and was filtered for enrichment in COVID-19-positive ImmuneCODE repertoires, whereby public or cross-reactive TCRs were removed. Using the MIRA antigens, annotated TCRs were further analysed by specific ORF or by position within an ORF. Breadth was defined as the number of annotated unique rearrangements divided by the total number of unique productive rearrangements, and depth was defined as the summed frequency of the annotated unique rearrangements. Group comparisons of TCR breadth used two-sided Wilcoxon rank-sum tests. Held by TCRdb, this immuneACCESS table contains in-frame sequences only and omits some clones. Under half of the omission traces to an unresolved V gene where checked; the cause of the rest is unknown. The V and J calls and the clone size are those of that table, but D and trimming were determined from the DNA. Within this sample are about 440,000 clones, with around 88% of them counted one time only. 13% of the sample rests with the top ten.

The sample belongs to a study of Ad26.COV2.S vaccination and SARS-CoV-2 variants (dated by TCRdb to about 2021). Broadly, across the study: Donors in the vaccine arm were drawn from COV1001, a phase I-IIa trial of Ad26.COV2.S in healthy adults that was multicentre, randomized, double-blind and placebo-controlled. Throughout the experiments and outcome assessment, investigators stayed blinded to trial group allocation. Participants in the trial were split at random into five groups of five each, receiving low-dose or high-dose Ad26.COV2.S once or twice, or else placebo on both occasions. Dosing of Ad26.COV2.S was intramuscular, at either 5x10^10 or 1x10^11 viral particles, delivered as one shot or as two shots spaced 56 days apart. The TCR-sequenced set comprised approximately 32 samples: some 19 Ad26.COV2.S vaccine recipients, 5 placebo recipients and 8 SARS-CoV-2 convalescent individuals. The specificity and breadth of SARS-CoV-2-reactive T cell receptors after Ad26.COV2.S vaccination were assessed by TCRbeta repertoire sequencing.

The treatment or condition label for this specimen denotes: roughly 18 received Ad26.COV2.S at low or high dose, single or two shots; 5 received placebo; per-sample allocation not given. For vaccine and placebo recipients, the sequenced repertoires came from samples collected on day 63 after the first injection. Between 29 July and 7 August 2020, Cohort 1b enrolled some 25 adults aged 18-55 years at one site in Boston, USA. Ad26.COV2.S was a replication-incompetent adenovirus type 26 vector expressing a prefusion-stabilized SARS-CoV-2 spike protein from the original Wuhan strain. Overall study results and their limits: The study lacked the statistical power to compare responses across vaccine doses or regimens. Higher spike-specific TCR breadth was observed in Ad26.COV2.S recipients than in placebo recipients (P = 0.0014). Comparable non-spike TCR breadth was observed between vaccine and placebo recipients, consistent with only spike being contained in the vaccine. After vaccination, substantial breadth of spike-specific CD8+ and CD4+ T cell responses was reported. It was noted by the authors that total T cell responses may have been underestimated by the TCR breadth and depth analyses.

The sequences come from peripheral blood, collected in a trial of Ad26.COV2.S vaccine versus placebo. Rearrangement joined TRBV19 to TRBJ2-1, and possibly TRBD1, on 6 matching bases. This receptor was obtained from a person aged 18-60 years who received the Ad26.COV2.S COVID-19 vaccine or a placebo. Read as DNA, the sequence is TGTGCCAGTAGTATAACCGCAGGGGACAATGAGCAGTTCTTC. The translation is CASSITAGDNEQFF.